The 24 T cell receptor beta chains below all came from one sample that was sequenced in a study of T cells in Graves' hyperthyroidism and ophthalmopathy (dated by TCRdb to 2018 to 2020). Libraries came from multiplex PCR. Sequencing was performed on an Illumina HiSeq 2000. The TCR beta CDR3 regions were amplified from RNA transcripts. The first round of RT-PCR for the TCR CDR3 was performed with the HTBI primer set and the Qiagen OneStep RT-PCR kit. TCRdb cleaned the public reads at Q25 with fastp, built clones with MiXCR and kept in-frame beta chains. Each entry merges the rows of one CDR3 protein and shows their most common DNA and genes. For this sample the table gives about 420,000 distinct CDR3 sequences, of which approximately 13% were detected only once. The top ten clonotypes cover 5.3% of the sample. Source material: blood. These receptors all stem from a woman aged 18 to 35 with Graves' hyperthyroidism.

The J gene is TRBJ1-3, the V gene TRBV10-3; D remains unclear. This CDR3 has 14 residues. V was cut by 2 bases and J by 4 bases, with 9 bases left in between. Germline V gene data show CDR1 as ENHRY and CDR2 as SYGVKD. The CDR3 coding sequence is TGTGCCATCAGTGAGGTCGGGCACGGAAACACCATATATTTT. Translation gives CAISEVGHGNTIYF.

The chain recombines TRBV5-6 with TRBJ1-4, with D perhaps TRBD1 (6 bases). V dropped 1 base and J dropped 4 bases, with 8 bases sitting between them. CDR3 length: 14 amino acids. Germline V lookup: CDR1 SGHDT, CDR2 YYEEEE. Written as DNA, the CDR3 is TGTGCCAGCAGCTTGAACAGGGTTAATGAAAAACTGTTTTTT. This codes for CASSLNRVNEKLFF. Filled out from reference TRBV5-6 and TRBJ1-4, the complete variable domain reads DAGVTQSPTHLIKTRGQQVTLRCSPKSGHDTVSWYQQALGQGPQFIFQYYEEEERQRGNFPDRFSGHQFPNYSSELNVNALLLGDSALYLCASSLNRVNEKLFFGSGTQLSVL.

This clonotype was seen at least ten times. CDR3 sequence reads: CSARDPRTGVEQYF. CDR3 in DNA: TGCAGTGCTAGAGATCCTAGGACAGGGGTCGAGCAGTACTTC. This chain joins TRBV20-1 and TRBJ2-7; TRBD1 agrees at 9 bases. V shed 0 bases and J 6 bases; nucleotides not matched to a gene: 6. Germline V CDR1 and CDR2: DFQATT, SNEGSKA (reference sequence). The CDR3 length is 14 residues.

The chain employs TRBV28 and TRBJ1-5, with a tentative D call TRBD1 (6 bases). V lost 2 bases to trimming and J lost 7 bases, with 15 bases between them. Germline-derived CDR1 and CDR2 are MDHEN and SYDVKM. This CDR3 is 15 amino acids long. The CDR3 protein is CASSLQGLGGQPQHF. The CDR3 DNA sequence: TGTGCCAGCAGTTTACAGGGGCTGGGGGGGCAGCCCCAGCATTTT.

The chain is built from TRBV18 and TRBJ2-7; 7 positions match TRBD1. This CDR3 has 15 amino acids. Germline lookup yields CDR1 KGHSH and CDR2 LQKENI. Trimming took 1 base from V and 2 from J; bases not matched to a gene: 5. This CDR3 reads CASSPLRQGAYEQYF. The CDR3 DNA is TGTGCCAGCTCACCACTGCGTCAGGGGGCCTACGAGCAGTACTTC.

In this sample, this clonotype turned up a few times. This chain joins TRBV30 and TRBJ1-3; TRBD1 agrees at 7 bases. V lost 5 bases and J lost 0; bases outside the gene matches: 4. The CDR3 spans 14 residues. From germline, CDR1 is GTSNPN and CDR2 SVGIG (reference sequence). The DNA for the CDR3 is TGTGCCTGGGGACAGGAAAGCTCTGGAAACACCATATATTTT. Translation: CAWGQESSGNTIYF.

In this sample, this clonotype turned up a few times. The gene calls are TRBV20-1 and TRBJ1-5; possible D gene TRBD1, 5 bases. Germline V gene data show CDR1 as DFQATT and CDR2 as SNEGSKA (reference sequence). Trimming took 2 bases from V and 10 from J, leaving 12 bases between them. The CDR3 consists of 12 residues. CDR3 in DNA: TGCAGTGCTAGACAGGGTGGGGATCCCCAGCATTTT. This encodes CSARQGGDPQHF.

The gene calls are TRBV27 and TRBJ2-1, with TRBD1 matching 7 bases. There are 17 residues in the CDR3. The V segment lost 3 bases and the J segment 0 bases; nucleotides outside the gene matches: 8. Germline V CDR1 and CDR2: MNHEY, SMNVEV (reference sequence). In DNA, the CDR3 is TGTGCCAGCAGTTTGATCGGACAGGTTCTCTCCTACAATGAGCAGTTCTTC. It translates to CASSLIGQVLSYNEQFF.

This clonotype came up a few times. The chain joins TRBV19 to TRBJ2-7; D may be TRBD1 (5 bases). The CDR3 has 13 residues. Germline V gives CDR1 LNHDA, CDR2 SQIVND (reference sequence). Trimming took 4 bases from V and 3 from J, leaving 10 bases between them. CDR3 sequence: CASSTQEYYEQYF. Here the CDR3 DNA reads TGTGCCAGTAGTACACAGGAATACTACGAGCAGTACTTC. The full variable domain, with the rest looked up from reference TRBV19 and TRBJ2-7, is DGGITQSPKYLFRKEGQNVTLSCEQNLNHDAMYWYRQDPGQGLRLIYYSQIVNDFQKGDIAEGYSVSREKKESFPLTVTSAQKNPTAFYLCASSTQEYYEQYFGPGTRLTVT.

This clonotype was picked up many times. Here the CDR3 DNA reads TGTGCCAGCAGCTTAACCGGAAACGCCGAGCAGTACTTC. Its translation is CASSLTGNAEQYF. The rearrangement links TRBV7-2 to TRBJ2-7; the D is unclear. This CDR3 contains 13 residues. Germline V CDR1 and CDR2: SGHTA, FQGNSA. The V end was cut by 2 bases, the J end by 6 bases, with 11 bases between.

This clonotype came up many times. This rearrangement joins TRBV12-3 or TRBV12-4 to TRBJ2-7; 7 bases are a match to TRBD2. This CDR3 region has 18 residues. Trimming took 4 bases from V and 6 from J; bases not matched to a gene: 21. In DNA form, the CDR3 reads TGTGCCAGCAGTTCCACCGCGGGGGACTCTGCAATTAGCGCCGAGCAGTACTTC. Its protein is CASSSTAGDSAISAEQYF.

This clonotype was counted many times. The rearrangement uses TRBV7-3 and TRBJ1-2, with a possible D match to TRBD1 (5 bases). This CDR3 has 12 amino acids. Per the germline V gene, CDR1 is SGHTA and CDR2 is FQGTGA. The ends were cut back, 4 bases at V and 8 bases at J, with 11 bases in the middle. CDR3 loop: CASSYQGGGYTF. CDR3 bases: TGTGCCAGCAGCTACCAGGGAGGGGGCTACACCTTC.

This clonotype was found a few times. At one boundary the junction diverges from the germline segment, which might be a read error. This chain joins TRBV27 and TRBJ2-2, with TRBD2 matching over 7 bases. Germline loops: CDR1 MNHEY, CDR2 SMNVEV (reference sequence). The CDR3 runs to 11 residues. CDR3 bases: TGTGCCAGCAGGGGGGGGGGGAGATCTTTCTTT. It codes for CASRGGGRSFF.

CDR3 protein: CASSLLLQLGYTF. CDR3 DNA: TGTGCCAGCAGTTTACTCCTCCAGCTTGGCTACACCTTC. This chain links TRBV28 with TRBJ1-2; D gene uncertain. Trimming cost V 2 bases and J 7 bases, with 11 bases left between them. The CDR3 contains 13 residues. Germline CDR1 reads MDHEN; CDR2 reads SYDVKM.

This clonotype appeared many times. The V and J genes are TRBV20-1 and TRBJ1-1; 7 nucleotides align to TRBD1. This CDR3 spans 15 amino acids. Germline V CDR1 and CDR2: DFQATT, SNEGSKA (reference sequence). Unmatched junction bases numbered 7, after V lost 0 bases and J lost 3 bases. CDR3 DNA sequence: TGCAGTGCTAGAGATCATCAGGGGGTATACACTGAAGCTTTCTTT. It codes for CSARDHQGVYTEAFF.

This clonotype was observed a handful of times. This chain links TRBV12-3 or TRBV12-4 with TRBJ2-5; 7 positions agree with TRBD1. V shed 6 bases, J shed 4 bases, and the junction held 14 bases outside the gene matches. This CDR3 is 16 amino acids long. The CDR3 loop is CASSPGTAMKGETQYF. DNA of the CDR3: TGTGCCAGCAGCCCCGGGACAGCAATGAAGGGAGAGACCCAGTACTTC.

This clonotype occurred many times. The chain combines TRBV6-1 with TRBJ2-7, with D perhaps matching TRBD2 (6 bases). Trimming took 2 bases from V and 11 from J, leaving 19 bases between them. The CDR3 runs to 14 residues. Germline V gene lookup returns CDR1 MNHNS and CDR2 SASEGT. CDR3 sequence (DNA): TGTGCCAGCAGTGAAAAACTAGCTCTTTCATCAAAGTACTTC. Protein: CASSEKLALSSKYF.

Many counts were recorded for this clonotype. The rearrangement joins TRBV27 to TRBJ1-1; perhaps TRBD1 as D (6 bases). The V end was cut by 6 bases, the J end by 10 bases, with 15 bases between. The CDR3 consists of 12 residues. Per germline, CDR1 MNHEY and CDR2 SMNVEV (reference sequence). The CDR3 loop reads CASRPNGGAAFF. The CDR3 DNA follows: TGTGCCAGCAGACCCAACGGGGGGGCAGCTTTCTTT.

The CDR3 coding sequence is TGTGCCTGGAGTGTCTTAGGGGGTGGGGCCAACGTCCTGACTTTC. Protein product: CAWSVLGGGANVLTF. The V gene is TRBV30, the J gene TRBJ2-6; a possible D gene is TRBD1 (6 bases). The V and J ends lost 0 bases and 3 bases respectively, with 9 bases between them. The CDR3 spans 15 residues. Per the germline V gene, CDR1 is GTSNPN and CDR2 is SVGIG (reference sequence).

Details on this clonotype: This clone may be a read error of a much larger clone one base away. This chain links TRBV20-1 with TRBJ2-6; maybe TRBD1 (6 bases). This CDR3 has 14 residues. V was shortened by 6 bases and J by 3 bases, with 12 bases between the two germline ends. The germline V gene encodes CDR1 DFQATT and CDR2 SNEGSKA (reference sequence). This CDR3 is CSAESGVGANVLTF. The DNA of the CDR3 is TGCAGTGCCGAGTCAGGGGTTGGGGCCAACGTCCTGACTTTC.

This clonotype was recorded many times. The chain carries TRBV29-1 and TRBJ2-1, with 8 positions matching TRBD2. Losses at the gene ends were 3 bases for V and 0 bases for J; bases not matched to a gene: 10. Germline CDR1 SQVTM, CDR2 ANQGSEA. The length of the CDR3 is 17 residues. CDR3 coding DNA: TGCAGCGTTGAGAGCGAAGGGGCGGGAGGCTCCTACAATGAGCAGTTCTTC. Its protein is CSVESEGAGGSYNEQFF.

The rearrangement links TRBV20-1 to TRBJ2-4; 15 positions agree with TRBD2. The junction had 6 bases not matched to a gene; V was cut back by 5 bases and J by 7 bases. This CDR3 region has 15 residues. The germline V gene has CDR1 DFQATT and CDR2 SNEGSKA (reference sequence). CDR3 nucleotides: TGCAGTGCTGTGCCCGGGACTAGCGGGAGGAACATTCAGTACTTC. Its protein product is CSAVPGTSGRNIQYF.

This clonotype appeared many times. The CDR3 sequence: CASSPTGFGTQYF. The CDR3 DNA reads TGTGCCAGCAGTCCCACAGGGTTTGGGACCCAGTACTTC. The chain uses TRBV6-1 and TRBJ2-5; possible D gene TRBD1, 6 bases. The CDR3 spans 13 residues. The germline CDR1 and CDR2 sequences are MNHNS and SASEGT. Trimming took 5 bases from V and 7 from J, leaving 14 bases between them.

The CDR3 nucleotides read TGTGCCAGCAGTGAAGACGCGGGAGACACCTACGAGCAGTACTTC. This gives the protein CASSEDAGDTYEQYF. The V call is TRBV6-1, the J call TRBJ2-7; TRBD2 agrees at 7 bases. CDR1 is MNHNS and CDR2 is SASEGT in the germline V gene. Trimming at V came to 1 base and at J to 2 bases, leaving 5 bases not matched to a gene. The CDR3 sequence is 15 residues long.